This T cell receptor (beta chain) derives from a study of Ad26.COV2.S vaccination and SARS-CoV-2 variants (dated by TCRdb to 2020 to 2023). Notes on the research overall: Vaccine-arm donors were drawn from COV1001, a multicentre, randomized, double-blind, placebo-controlled phase I-IIa trial of Ad26.COV2.S in healthy adults. Participants in the trial were split at random into five groups of five each, receiving low-dose or high-dose Ad26.COV2.S once or twice, or else placebo on both occasions. TCRbeta repertoire sequencing served as the tool for gauging how specific and how broad the SARS-CoV-2-reactive T cell receptors were following Ad26.COV2.S vaccination. Investigators did not know the trial group allocation while performing experiments and assessing outcomes. The TCR-sequenced set comprised approximately 32 samples: approximately 19 Ad26.COV2.S vaccine recipients, 5 placebo recipients and 8 SARS-CoV-2 convalescent individuals. Dosing of Ad26.COV2.S was intramuscular, at either 5x10^10 or 1x10^11 viral particles, delivered as one shot or as two shots spaced 56 days apart.

Overall study outcomes, separate from this receptor: Higher spike-specific TCR breadth was observed in Ad26.COV2.S recipients than in placebo recipients (P = 0.0014). The authors noted that the TCR breadth and depth analyses may have underestimated total T cell responses. The study was not powered for comparison of responses between vaccine doses or regimens. Substantial breadth of spike-specific CD8+ and CD4+ T cell responses was reported after vaccination. Non-spike TCR breadth was comparable between vaccine and placebo recipients, consistent with the vaccine containing only spike.

Read against the paper, the sample's treatment or condition label means: some 19 received Ad26.COV2.S at low or high dose, single or two shots; about five received placebo; per-sample allocation not given. For vaccine and placebo recipients, repertoires were sequenced using samples collected on day 63 after the first injection. Between 29 July and 7 August 2020, Cohort 1b enrolled about 27 adults aged 18-55 years at one site in Boston, USA. Ad26.COV2.S consisted of a replication-incompetent adenovirus type 26 vector by which a prefusion-stabilized SARS-CoV-2 spike protein from the original Wuhan strain was expressed. The immunoSEQ Assay was used to sequence TCRbeta CDR3 regions. After extraction, genomic DNA underwent amplification by bias-controlled multiplex PCR, followed by high-throughput sequencing. The paper's data handling went like this. To quantify the absolute abundance of every unique TCRbeta CDR3 region, sequences were collapsed and filtered. T cell fraction was estimated by normalizing TCRbeta template counts to usable DNA, with usable DNA measured through amplification of reference genes found in all nucleated cells. Repertoire TCRs were annotated as SARS-CoV-2-specific when V gene, CDR3 amino acid sequence and J gene were exactly matched to a known reactive TCR set. The reference SARS-CoV-2 TCR set came from MIRA and was filtered for enrichment in COVID-19-positive ImmuneCODE repertoires, removing public or cross-reactive TCRs. Drawing on the MIRA antigens, annotated TCRs were analysed further at the level of specific ORF or position within ORF. Breadth was defined as the number of annotated unique rearrangements divided by the total number of unique productive rearrangements, and depth was defined as the summed frequency of the annotated unique rearrangements. TCR breadth was compared between groups using two-sided Wilcoxon rank-sum tests. TCRdb obtained this table from immuneACCESS and retained in-frame rearrangements with V and J assigned. These tables miss some clones; where compared with another copy, unresolved V genes account for less than half of the shortfall, and the remainder is unexplained. V and J calls and clone size come straight from that table; D and trimming were deduced from the DNA. In all, the sample holds about 450,000 clones, and about 88% of those were seen once. Over 2% of the sample is taken by the ten largest.

On this clone: Its antigen is unknown. No base-level quality is on record; no much larger clone is a single base apart.

The TCR originated in a person aged 18-60 years who received the Ad26.COV2.S COVID-19 vaccine or a placebo. The sequences come from peripheral blood, collected in a trial of Ad26.COV2.S vaccine versus placebo.

The CDR3 in this case is CASSFGTQSYEQYV. Here is the DNA: TGTGCCAGCAGTTTCGGGACTCAGTCCTACGAGCAGTACGTC. Here the chain combines TRBV28 and TRBJ2-7; a weak D assignment points to TRBD2 (6 bases agree). From the cysteine up to the valine, the CDR3 has a length of 14 residues. Left in the record is the CDR3 DNA by itself, 42 bases read in frame from the first base. As encoded in the germline V gene, CDR1 is MDHEN while CDR2 is SYDVKM. Between the V and J ends, shortened by 3 bases and 1 base respectively, the junction contains 10 bases.